The 10 T cell receptor beta chains below come from one sample, sequenced in a study of CD8 T cells in Susac syndrome. Random-hexamer reverse transcription was applied to roughly 0.45 to 1 ug RNA. From the immunoSEQ multiplex PCR reads, TCRdb called clonotypes with MiXCR, one entry per CDR3 protein. The sample has 150,000 or so distinct CDR3 sequences, over 90% seen once. The source material was CD4+ T cells from PBMCs. Receptors were obtained from a human donor with Susac syndrome.

V and J are TRBV7-2 and TRBJ2-5; D ambiguous. The V end lost 4 bases, the J end lost 4 bases, and 13 bases lay between the germline ends. Germline V gives CDR1 SGHTA, CDR2 FQGNSA. CDR3 length: 14 amino acids. The CDR3 loop is CASSSLDPGETQYF. CDR3 coding DNA: TGTGCCAGCAGCTCGCTAGATCCGGGAGAGACCCAGTACTTC.

The rearrangement links TRBV20-1 to TRBJ2-5; D is uncertain. V was clipped by 4 bases and J by 5 bases, with 11 bases between them. CDR1 and CDR2 (germline): DFQATT, SNEGSKA (reference sequence). The CDR3 spans 12 residues. CDR3 coding DNA: TGCAGTGCTATCCCTAGATATGAGACCCAGTACTTC. This encodes CSAIPRYETQYF.

The V gene is TRBV30, the J gene TRBJ2-7; TRBD2 aligns across 12 bases. V shed 4 bases, J shed 2 bases, and the junction held 18 bases outside the gene matches. The CDR3 consists of 19 residues. CDR1 and CDR2 (germline): GTSNPN, SVGIG (reference sequence). In DNA, the CDR3 is TGTGCCTGGACAGGACGTCCGGGACTAGCGGGCGACCTTCCCTACGAGCAGTACTTC. Amino acids: CAWTGRPGLAGDLPYEQYF.

DNA for the CDR3: TGTGCCAGCAGCCCTAACGTTTTGACTAGCGGGCAGTACTTC. Translated: CASSPNVLTSGQYF. The chain links TRBV7-3 to TRBJ2-7; 9 bases are shared with TRBD2. The CDR3 has 14 residues. CDR1 and CDR2 from the germline V gene are SGHTA and FQGTGA. V lost 5 bases to trimming and J lost 9 bases; unmatched junction nucleotides: 11.

This chain connects TRBV4-1 to TRBJ2-7; 10 bases line up with TRBD2. Germline assignment: CDR1 MGHRA and CDR2 YSYEKL. The CDR3 runs 17 residues. Trimming removed 3 bases from V and 2 bases from J; junction bases left unmatched: 10. CDR3 DNA: TGCGCCAGCAGCCAGTCTAGCGGGGGATATACCCCCTACGAGCAGTACTTC. Translated, it gives CASSQSSGGYTPYEQYF.

This clonotype showed up just once. The chain carries TRBV2 and TRBJ1-2, with 7 bases that match TRBD1. The CDR3 is 15 residues long. Germline V gene sequence: CDR1 SNHLY, CDR2 FYNNEI. After removal of 3 bases from V and 4 bases from J, the junction contained 8 bases not matched to a gene. The CDR3: CASSDPPGQIYGYTF. Written as DNA, the CDR3 is TGTGCCAGCAGTGACCCTCCGGGACAGATCTATGGCTACACCTTC.

This chain connects TRBV15 to TRBJ2-2; 9 bases are shared with TRBD1. This CDR3 spans 15 amino acids. Germline values: CDR1 LNHNV, CDR2 YYDKDF (reference sequence). J gave up 4 bases and V 1 base, and 1 base lay outside the gene matches. This CDR3 is CATSRGTGATGELFF. CDR3 DNA: TGTGCCACCAGCAGAGGGACAGGGGCCACCGGGGAGCTGTTTTTT.

The genes are TRBV20-1 and TRBJ2-1, with a tentative D call TRBD2 (6 bases). This CDR3 comprises 14 residues. With 2 bases removed from V and 9 bases from J, the gap between germline ends came to 17 bases. The germline V gene encodes CDR1 DFQATT and CDR2 SNEGSKA (reference sequence). The CDR3 sequence: CSARRRLERVEQFF. The CDR3, as DNA: TGCAGTGCTAGACGGCGACTAGAACGAGTTGAGCAGTTCTTC.

The chain is built from TRBV6-1 and TRBJ2-7, with 8 bases identical to TRBD2. The trim removed 6 bases at V and 1 base at J, leaving 8 bases unmatched. The CDR3 consists of 15 residues. CDR1 MNHNS and CDR2 SASEGT come from the germline V gene. In DNA, the CDR3 is TGTGCCAGCAGCGCCAGCGGGAGATTATCCTACGAGCAGTACTTC. Its translation: CASSASGRLSYEQYF.

The gene calls are TRBV3-1 and TRBJ2-7, with TRBD1 matching 9 bases. CDR3 length equals 15 residues. The V and J ends lost 6 bases and 7 bases, in that order; junction bases with no gene match: 13. Looked up from germline, CDR1 is LGHDT and CDR2 is YNNKEL (reference sequence). The CDR3: CASSKPGQGELEQYF. DNA for the CDR3: TGTGCCAGCAGTAAACCGGGACAGGGCGAATTGGAGCAGTACTTC.